This is a list of T cell receptor beta chains from one sample in a study of blood T cell repertoires in COVID-19. Method: immunoSEQ multiplex PCR; TCRdb's copy keeps in-frame clones and lacks some. The data show roughly 71,000 clones, 80% seen once. Material: peripheral blood. The origin of the receptors is a man between 65 and 85 years old who had recovered from COVID-19. The CDR3 runs from the conserved cysteine through the conserved F or W. Size values are once, few and many counts, or a class for expanded clones, and some rows have none.

v_call,clone_size,cdr3_aa
TRBV30,-,CAWNRLNTEAFF
TRBV18,once,CASSPGQGVLGTEAFF
TRBV7-2,few,CASSQTSGSFDEQFF
TRBV13,-,CASSPRVGGSGGYTF
TRBV5-1,once,CASSTGTAYEQYF
TRBV6-6,-,CASSSNRDFSGNTIYF
TRBV2,-,CASSAGGSTDTQYF
TRBV5-6,-,CASSLEARMAGYTF
TRBV12-3/TRBV12-4,few,CASTRSPEAFF
TRBV2,-,CASISRVREKLFF
TRBV7-2,-,CASSFGQAGGGYTF
TRBV18,-,CASSPPWHNEQFF
TRBV7-2,few,CASSLITGGSGELFF
TRBV27,-,CASSLALAGGRETQYF
TRBV6-5,-,CASTTRSYNSPLHF
TRBV6-4,-,CASRAGLSTGELFF
TRBV28,-,CASSRDNNSPLHF
TRBV6-5,-,CASSYSGVDNQPQHF
TRBV6-1,-,CASSEARSNEKLFF
TRBV9,-,CASSSLAGVGTDTQYF
TRBV10-3,-,CATGTVNSNQPQHF
TRBV7-9,few,CASSLSSQETQYF
TRBV6-2/TRBV6-3,-,CASSSKGTSGRETQYF
TRBV5-4,-,CASSLVRGESSYEQYF
TRBV19,-,CASSMAREGYEQYF